This T cell receptor beta chain was identified in a study of radiotherapy plus CTLA-4 blockade in lung cancer. Study results and limitations: In blood, tumor-derived TCR clones expanded after radiotherapy plus ipilimumab. According to reports, early shifts in blood T cell clones, alongside interferon-beta, forecast response most accurately.

Germline V CDR1 and CDR2: MDHEN, SYDVKM. The CDR3 contains 16 residues. J gave up 8 bases and V 6 bases, and 13 bases lay outside the gene matches. Assay: immunoSEQ multiplex PCR; the TCRdb copy retains only in-frame clones and omits some. The table shows about 49,000 clones, with 65% to 85% occurring only once. Note on this clone: Its antigen is still unknown.

The V call is TRBV28, the J call TRBJ2-1; TRBD2 matches at 10 bases. The sequencing used peripheral blood, collected from a patient treated with radiotherapy plus ipilimumab. The receptor was derived from a human donor with non-small cell lung cancer who had stable disease on radiotherapy plus ipilimumab. The DNA of the CDR3 is TGTGCCAGCAGGACCGGACAGCGGGGGGGCCCCCATGAGCAGTTCTTC. Residues: CASRTGQRGGPHEQFF. Combining the CDR3 with reference TRBV28 and TRBJ2-1 gives the whole variable domain DVKVTQSSRYLVKRTGEKVFLECVQDMDHENMFWYRQDPGLGLRLIYFSYDVKMKEKGDIPEGYSVSREKKERFSLILESASTNQTSMYLCASRTGQRGGPHEQFFGPGTRLTVL.